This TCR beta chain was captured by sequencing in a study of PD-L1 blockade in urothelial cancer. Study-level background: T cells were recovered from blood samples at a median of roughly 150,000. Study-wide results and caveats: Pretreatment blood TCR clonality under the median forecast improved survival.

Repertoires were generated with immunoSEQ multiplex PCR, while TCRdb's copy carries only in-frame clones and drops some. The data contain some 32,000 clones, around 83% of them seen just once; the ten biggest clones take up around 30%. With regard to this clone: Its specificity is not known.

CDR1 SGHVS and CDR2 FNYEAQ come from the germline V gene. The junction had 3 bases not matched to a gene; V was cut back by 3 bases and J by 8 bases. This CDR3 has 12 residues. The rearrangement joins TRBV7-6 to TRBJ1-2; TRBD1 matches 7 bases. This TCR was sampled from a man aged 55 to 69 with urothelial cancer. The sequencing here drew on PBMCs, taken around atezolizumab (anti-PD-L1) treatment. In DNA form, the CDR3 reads TGTGCCAGCAGCTTCTCGGACAGGGGCTACACCTTC. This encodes CASSFSDRGYTF. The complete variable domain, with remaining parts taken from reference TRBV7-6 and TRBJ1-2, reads GAGVSQSPRYKVTKRGQDVALRCDPISGHVSLYWYRQALGQGPEFLTYFNYEAQQDKSGLPNDRFSAERPEGSISTLTIQRTEQRDSAMYRCASSFSDRGYTFGSGTRLTVV.